This TCR beta chain was captured in a study of T cell responses to AZD1222 COVID-19 vaccine. Study-level background: Second doses at about 4 or about 12 weeks were pooled.

Findings and caveats of the study: The donor cohort was predominantly white British with a female majority, and clonal diversity may have been underestimated. Just six people given AZD1222 tested seropositive at baseline.

The protocol was immunoSEQ multiplex PCR, while the TCRdb copy is restricted to in-frame clones and leaves out a portion. The sample shows 120,000 or so clones, about nine tenths of them seen only once. Concerning this clone itself: What it binds is unknown.

Sequencing used peripheral blood, obtained on day 0 of AZD1222 vaccination. The TCR was taken from an adult in good health.

In DNA form, the CDR3 reads TGTGCCAGCAGCCAAGATATTTCCGGGGACTACCGAGATACGCAGTATTTT. As protein: CASSQDISGDYRDTQYF. The rearrangement uses TRBV3-1 (or the pseudogene TRBV3-2) and TRBJ2-3, with TRBD2 identical over 7 bases. Germline V CDR1 and CDR2: LGHDT, YNNKEL (reference sequence). V shed 0 bases and J 5 bases; nucleotides not matched to a gene: 11. The length of the CDR3 is 17 residues.